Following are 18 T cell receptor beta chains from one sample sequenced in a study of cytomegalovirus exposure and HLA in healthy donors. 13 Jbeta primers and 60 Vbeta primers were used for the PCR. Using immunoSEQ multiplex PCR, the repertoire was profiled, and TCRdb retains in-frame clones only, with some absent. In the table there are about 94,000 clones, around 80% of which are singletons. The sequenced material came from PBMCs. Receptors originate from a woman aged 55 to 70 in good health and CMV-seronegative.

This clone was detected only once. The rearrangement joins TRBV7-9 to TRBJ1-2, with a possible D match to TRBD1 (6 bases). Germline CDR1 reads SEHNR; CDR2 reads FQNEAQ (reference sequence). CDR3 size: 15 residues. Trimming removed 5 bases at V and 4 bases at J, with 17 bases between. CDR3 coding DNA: TGTGCCAGCAGCCCAATCGGGGGGGGGCCCTATGGCTACACCTTC. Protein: CASSPIGGGPYGYTF.

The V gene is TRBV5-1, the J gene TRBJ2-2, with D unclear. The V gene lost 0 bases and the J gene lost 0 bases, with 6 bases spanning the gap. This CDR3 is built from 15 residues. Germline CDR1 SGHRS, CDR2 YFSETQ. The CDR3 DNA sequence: TGCGCCAGCAGCTTGGCGGCGGCGAACACCGGGGAGCTGTTTTTT. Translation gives CASSLAAANTGELFF.

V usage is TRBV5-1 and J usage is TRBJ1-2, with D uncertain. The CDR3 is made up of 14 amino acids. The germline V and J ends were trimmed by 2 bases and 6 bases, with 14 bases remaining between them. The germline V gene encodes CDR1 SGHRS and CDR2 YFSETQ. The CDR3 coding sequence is TGCGCCAGCAGCTTCGGGTTACTAGTAGATGGCTACACCTTC. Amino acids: CASSFGLLVDGYTF.

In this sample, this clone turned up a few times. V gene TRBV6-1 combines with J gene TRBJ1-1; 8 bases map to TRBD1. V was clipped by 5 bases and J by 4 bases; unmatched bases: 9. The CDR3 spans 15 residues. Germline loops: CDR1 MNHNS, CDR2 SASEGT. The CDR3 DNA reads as TGTGCCAGCAGTCTAGGCAGGGGGCAGGCCACTGAAGCTTTCTTT. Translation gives CASSLGRGQATEAFF.

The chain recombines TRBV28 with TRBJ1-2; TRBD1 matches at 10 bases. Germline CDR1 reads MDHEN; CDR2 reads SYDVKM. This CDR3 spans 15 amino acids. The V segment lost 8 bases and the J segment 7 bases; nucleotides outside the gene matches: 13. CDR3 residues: CASRESGTGDSGYTF. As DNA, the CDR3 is TGTGCCAGCCGAGAATCCGGGACAGGGGACTCTGGCTACACCTTC.

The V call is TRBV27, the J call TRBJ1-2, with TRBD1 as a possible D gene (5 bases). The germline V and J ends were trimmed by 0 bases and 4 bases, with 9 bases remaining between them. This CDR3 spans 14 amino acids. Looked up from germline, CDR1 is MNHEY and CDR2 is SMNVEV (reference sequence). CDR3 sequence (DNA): TGTGCCAGCAGTTTATCTCGACAGACCTATGGCTACACCTTC. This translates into CASSLSRQTYGYTF.

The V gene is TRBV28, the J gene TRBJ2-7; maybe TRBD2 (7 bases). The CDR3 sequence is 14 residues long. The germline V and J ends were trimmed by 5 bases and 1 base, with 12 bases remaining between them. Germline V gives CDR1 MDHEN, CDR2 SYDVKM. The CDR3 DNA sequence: TGTGCCAGCAGTCCAGCGGGGACATCCTACGAGCAGTACTTC. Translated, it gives CASSPAGTSYEQYF. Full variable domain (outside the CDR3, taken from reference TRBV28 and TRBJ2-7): DVKVTQSSRYLVKRTGEKVFLECVQDMDHENMFWYRQDPGLGLRLIYFSYDVKMKEKGDIPEGYSVSREKKERFSLILESASTNQTSMYLCASSPAGTSYEQYFGPGTRLTVT.

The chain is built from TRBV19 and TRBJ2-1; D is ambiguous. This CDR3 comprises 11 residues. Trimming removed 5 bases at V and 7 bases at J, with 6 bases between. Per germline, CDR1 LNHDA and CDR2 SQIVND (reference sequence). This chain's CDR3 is CASSPGNEQFF. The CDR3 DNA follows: TGTGCCAGTAGTCCCGGTAATGAGCAGTTCTTC. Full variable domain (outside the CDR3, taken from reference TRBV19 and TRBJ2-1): DGGITQSPKYLFRKEGQNVTLSCEQNLNHDAMYWYRQDPGQGLRLIYYSQIVNDFQKGDIAEGYSVSREKKESFPLTVTSAQKNPTAFYLCASSPGNEQFFGPGTRLTVL.

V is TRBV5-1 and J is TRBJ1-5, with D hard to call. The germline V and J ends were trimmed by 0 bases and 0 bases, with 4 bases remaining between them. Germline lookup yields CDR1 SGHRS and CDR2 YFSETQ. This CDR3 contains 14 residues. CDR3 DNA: TGCGCCAGCAGCTTGGACGGTAGCAATCAGCCCCAGCATTTT. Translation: CASSLDGSNQPQHF. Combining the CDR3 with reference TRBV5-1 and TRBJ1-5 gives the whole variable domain KAGVTQTPRYLIKTRGQQVTLSCSPISGHRSVSWYQQTPGQGLQFLFEYFSETQRNKGNFPGRFSGRQFSNSRSEMNVSTLELGDSALYLCASSLDGSNQPQHFGDGTRLSIL.

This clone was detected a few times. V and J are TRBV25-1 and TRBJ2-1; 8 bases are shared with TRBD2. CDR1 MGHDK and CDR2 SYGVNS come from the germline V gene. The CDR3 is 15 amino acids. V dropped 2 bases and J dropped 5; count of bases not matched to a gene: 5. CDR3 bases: TGTGCCAGCAGTGAAGTGAATAGCGGGGACAATGAGCAGTTCTTC. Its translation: CASSEVNSGDNEQFF.

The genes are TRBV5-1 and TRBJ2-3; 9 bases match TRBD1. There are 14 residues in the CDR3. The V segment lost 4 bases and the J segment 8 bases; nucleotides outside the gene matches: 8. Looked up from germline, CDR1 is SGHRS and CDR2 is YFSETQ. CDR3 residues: CASSLGQGKGTQYF. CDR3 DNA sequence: TGCGCCAGCAGCCTCGGACAGGGGAAAGGTACGCAGTATTTT.

The CDR3: CASSSTGTSGYEQYF. Here the CDR3 DNA reads TGTGCCAGCAGTTCCACCGGGACTAGCGGGTACGAGCAGTACTTC. V usage is TRBV28 and J usage is TRBJ2-7; 12 nucleotides line up with TRBD2. The CDR3 totals 15 residues. Germline values: CDR1 MDHEN, CDR2 SYDVKM. The V and J ends lost 4 bases and 4 bases, in that order; junction bases with no gene match: 5.

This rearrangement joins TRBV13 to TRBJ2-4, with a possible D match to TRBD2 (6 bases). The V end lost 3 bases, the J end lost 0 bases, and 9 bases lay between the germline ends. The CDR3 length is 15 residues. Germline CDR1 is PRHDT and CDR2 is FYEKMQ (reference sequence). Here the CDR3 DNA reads TGTGCCAGCAGCTTTCGGGACTTAGCCAAAAACATTCAGTACTTC. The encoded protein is CASSFRDLAKNIQYF.

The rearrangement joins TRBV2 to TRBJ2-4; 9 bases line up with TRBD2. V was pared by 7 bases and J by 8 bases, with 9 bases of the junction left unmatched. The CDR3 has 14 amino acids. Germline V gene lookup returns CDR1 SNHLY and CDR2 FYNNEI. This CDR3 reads CASTAGGPRDIQYF. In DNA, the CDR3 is TGTGCCAGCACGGCGGGAGGGCCTCGGGACATTCAGTACTTC.

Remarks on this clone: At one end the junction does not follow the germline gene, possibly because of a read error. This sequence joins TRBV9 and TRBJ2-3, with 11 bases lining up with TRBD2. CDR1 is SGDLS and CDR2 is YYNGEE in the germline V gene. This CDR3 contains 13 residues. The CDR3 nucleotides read TGTGCCAGCAGCCCTAGCGGGAGGTCCATTAAGGATTTT. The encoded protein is CASSPSGRSIKDF.

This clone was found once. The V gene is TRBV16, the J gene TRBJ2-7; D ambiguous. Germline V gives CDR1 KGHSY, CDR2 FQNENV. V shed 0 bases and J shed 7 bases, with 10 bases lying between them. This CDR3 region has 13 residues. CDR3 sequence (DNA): TGTGCCAGCAGCCAATCACGGTCTCTAGAGCAGTACTTC. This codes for CASSQSRSLEQYF.

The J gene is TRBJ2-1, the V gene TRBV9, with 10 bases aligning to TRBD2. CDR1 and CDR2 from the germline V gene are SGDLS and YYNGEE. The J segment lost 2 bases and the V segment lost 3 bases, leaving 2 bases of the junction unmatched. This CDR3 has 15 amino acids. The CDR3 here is CASSDGTSAYNEQFF. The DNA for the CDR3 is TGTGCCAGCAGCGATGGGACTAGCGCCTACAATGAGCAGTTCTTC.

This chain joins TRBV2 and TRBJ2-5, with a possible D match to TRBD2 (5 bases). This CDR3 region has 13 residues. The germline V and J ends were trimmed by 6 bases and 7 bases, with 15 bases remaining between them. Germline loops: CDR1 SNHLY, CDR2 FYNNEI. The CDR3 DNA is TGTGCCAGCAGGCTAGAGGGAGTCGGGACCCAGTACTTC. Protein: CASRLEGVGTQYF.